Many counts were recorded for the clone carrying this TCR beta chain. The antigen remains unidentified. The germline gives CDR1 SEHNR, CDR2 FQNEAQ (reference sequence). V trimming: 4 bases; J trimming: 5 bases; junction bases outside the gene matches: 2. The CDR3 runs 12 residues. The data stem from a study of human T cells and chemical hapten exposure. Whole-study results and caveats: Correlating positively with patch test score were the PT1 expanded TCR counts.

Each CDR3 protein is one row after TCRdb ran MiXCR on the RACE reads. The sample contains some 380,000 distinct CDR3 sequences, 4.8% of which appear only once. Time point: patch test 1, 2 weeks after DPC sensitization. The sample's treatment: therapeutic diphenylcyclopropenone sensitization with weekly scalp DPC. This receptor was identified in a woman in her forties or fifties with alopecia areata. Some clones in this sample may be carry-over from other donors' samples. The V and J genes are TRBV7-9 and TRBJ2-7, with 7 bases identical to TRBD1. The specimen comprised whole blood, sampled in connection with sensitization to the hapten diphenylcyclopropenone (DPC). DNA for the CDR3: TGTGCCAGCAGCTCAGGGGGTAACGAGCAGTACTTC. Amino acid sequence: CASSSGGNEQYF.